The following is a T cell receptor beta chain sequence with its context. The target of this receptor is not known. Base qualities are missing; no much larger clone stands one base away. CDR1 and CDR2, looked up from the germline V gene, are MNHNS and SASEGT. V drops 0 bases and J drops 3 bases, leaving 10 bases in between. CDR3 length: 15 amino acids, cysteine to phenylalanine. Only the CDR3 region is kept as DNA, spanning 45 bases read in frame from base 1. These data come from a study of blood T cell repertoires in COVID-19 (dated by TCRdb to about 2020). Some background on the complete study: Collaborator samples came from the United States, Italy and Spain and covered acute and convalescent phases of COVID-19. Sample metadata almost always included a de-identified subject ID, COVID-19 status, age in years and sex. The prospective study material was composed of cDNA or gDNA derived from T cells, B-cell-depleted T cells, or PBMCs. A freely available public database, intended as a resource for researchers studying the immune response to SARS-CoV-2, is where the repertoires were released. Where HLA class I and class II types were available, the types were taken from metadata supplied by the sample provider, not from assay-based typing. The samples were drawn from the first 160 participants of the ongoing ImmuneRACE study and from 1,254 subjects provided by 6 global collaborators. Subjects who had been exposed to COVID-19, were actively infected with it, or had recovered from it provided the deeply sampled blood TCRbeta repertoires that made up the dataset.

The collaborating institutions used their own protocols to collect whole blood in K2EDTA tubes. Collaborator samples were shipped for TCRbeta analysis as frozen whole blood, isolated PBMCs, or DNA extracted from either sample type. The immunoSEQ Assay, a bias-controlled multiplex PCR, was used to amplify TCRbeta CDR3 regions from genomic DNA. Per the authors' processing: The number of nucleated cells in each sample was estimated from the amplification of reference gene primers within the assay. To quantify the absolute abundance of each unique TCRbeta CDR3 rearrangement, sequence reads were collapsed and filtered. For each sample, productive Simpson clonality was calculated by taking the square root of Simpson's diversity index across productive rearrangements. TCRdb took this table from immuneACCESS and kept in-frame rearrangements with V and J called. Such tables lack part of the clones; where checked against another copy, unresolved V genes explain under half of the gap, and the rest is unexplained. Clone size and the V and J calls come from that table; the DNA yielded D and trimming. The sample table lists 65,000 to 80,000 clones, roughly 89% of them with a count of one. Of the sample, over 4% is held by the ten largest clones.

Overall study outcomes, separate from this receptor: The quantity of clinical and demographic metadata differed by source and by participant and was supplied without curation.

The TCR comes from a man aged 45 to 65 with active COVID-19. The chain employs TRBV6-1 and TRBJ2-3; the D segment could be TRBD1, given 5 matching bases. The sequenced material came from peripheral blood. The CDR3 region has the sequence CASSEAGQLTDTQYF. The DNA is TGTGCCAGCAGTGAAGCGGGGCAGTTAACAGATACGCAGTATTTT.